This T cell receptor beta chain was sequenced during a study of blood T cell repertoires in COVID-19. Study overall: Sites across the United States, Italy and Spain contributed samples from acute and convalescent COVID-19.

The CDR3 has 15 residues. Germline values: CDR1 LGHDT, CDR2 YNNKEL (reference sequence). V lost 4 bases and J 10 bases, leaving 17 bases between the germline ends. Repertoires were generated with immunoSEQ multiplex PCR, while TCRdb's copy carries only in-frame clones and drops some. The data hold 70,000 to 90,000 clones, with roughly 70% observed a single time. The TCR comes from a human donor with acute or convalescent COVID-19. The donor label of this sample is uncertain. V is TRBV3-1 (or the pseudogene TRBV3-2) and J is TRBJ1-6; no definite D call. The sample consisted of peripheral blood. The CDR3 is CASSRLMTDGSPLHF. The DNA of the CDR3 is TGTGCCAGCAGCCGACTAATGACGGATGGGTCACCCCTCCACTTT.